The present T cell receptor (beta chain) was sequenced within a study of cytomegalovirus exposure and HLA in healthy donors (dated by TCRdb to the late 2010s). For the study in its entirety: According to an earlier analysis of 550 to 750 of the donors, about 179 million T cells yielded roughly 110 million unique TCR beta sequences and around 280 Gb of sequence data. An early release covering roughly 640 HLA-typed donors comprised about 300 gigabases of sequencing data and approximately 80 million unique TCR sequences. Among the 398 genotyped donors, around 81% belonged to the genetic ancestry cluster associated with self-reported Caucasian donors. The study aimed to test whether signatures of past pathogen exposure could be identified by cataloging public T cell receptors. The study profiled the T cell repertoires of around 700 subjects by immunosequencing and related them to cytomegalovirus serostatus. A separate validation cohort of approximately 120 different subjects was used in addition to the 666-subject first cohort. The study combined high-throughput TCR immunosequencing, statistical association of individual TCRs with disease status, and machine learning to predict cytomegalovirus infection status. A later analysis re-analyzed previously published TCR beta repertoires from approximately 700 donors and added high-resolution HLA genotyping to study TCR occurrence patterns. The later analysis used no new phenotypic data to find candidate immune exposures, relying instead on TCR beta sequences and their occurrence across donors. An earlier analysis of nearly 600 of the donors applied high-throughput TCR beta sequencing to assess whether each TCR beta V gene segment acted as functional or pseudogenic. Alongside the repertoire data, information on donor age, sex, ethnicity and CMV serostatus was compiled. Genome-wide SNP genotypes for about 55% of the roughly 670 donors were used in a later genetic analysis, which treated that subset as a discovery cohort. All discovery cohort repertoires had been generated on a single sequencing platform. HLA typing covered class I and class II loci at four-digit resolution. The number of donors typed differed by locus, with 629-630 for A, B, C, DRB1 and DQB1, approximately 500 for DQA1, some 570 for DPA1, and approximately 470 for DPB1. Because of strong linkage in the cohort, a few DR-DQ haplotypes were treated as single units for association and clustering. Across approximately 400 genotyped donors of the cohort, an average of roughly 200,000 unique TCR beta nucleotide sequences per donor were sequenced, and around 19% of those sequences were non-productive.

With regard to this clone: The clone's antigen remains unknown. Base qualities were left out, and no much larger clone turns up one base away.

Receptor amplification or capture employed the immunoSEQ multiplex PCR assay. For the multiplex PCR, a mixture combining 60 forward primers for TCR Vbeta segments and 13 reverse primers for TCR Jbeta segments was used. A multiplex PCR assay on genomic DNA amplified the CDR3 region of rearranged TCR beta genes. The Illumina HiSeq System was used to sequence the amplified TCR beta libraries as 87-base-pair reads. The paper's data handling went like this. In a later analysis, 80 million or so unique TCR beta chains were counted across the roughly 610 repertoires, and approximately 11 million of these chains were shared by at least two donors. A nearest-neighbor algorithm error-corrected the raw reads and collapsed the reads into unique sequences, merging closely related sequences to remove PCR and sequencing errors. CDR3 sequences were aligned to IMGT reference sequences to assign V, D and J gene segments. For a sequence to be retained, at least a six-nucleotide match to both a V gene segment and a J gene segment was required. A rearrangement was called productive if the CDR3 had no stop codons and remained in frame with V and J, and every other rearrangement was called non-productive. CDR3 was defined according to IMGT convention as the region running from the second conserved V-encoded cysteine to the conserved J-encoded phenylalanine. In an earlier analysis of roughly 580 of the donors, sequences lacking an unambiguous match to a single V gene segment were excluded. An earlier analysis of a few hundred of the donors called V segments functional above 56.7% productive rearrangements and segregating when the between-donor standard deviation exceeded 5%. A statistical classification framework was built for diagnosing cytomegalovirus status from the catalog of TCR beta chain sequences. In a later analysis, TCR nucleotide sequences were compared against IMGT/GENE-DB human TR gene sequences so that V and J genes could be assigned. The TCRdist pipeline was used in a later analysis to assign CDR3 sequences and most-parsimonious VDJ recombination scenarios. In a later analysis, each TCR beta chain was defined by its CDR3 amino acid sequence together with its V-gene family, and reads lacking a unique V-gene family were excluded. A later analysis removed 600 or so highly shared, low-generation-probability nucleotide sequences to deal with suspected cross-contamination and a sequencing artifact. For each public chain, a later analysis derived a clonal expansion index from normalized ranks of inferred template counts within each repertoire. Generation probabilities in a later analysis came from a VDJ recombination model fitted to out-of-frame rearrangements, and those results were checked against IGoR. A later analysis scored TCR-TCR, TCR-HLA and TCR-CMV co-occurrence with hypergeometric tests, applying a repertoire-size bias correction to TCR pairs. A later analysis estimated false discovery rates by permuting HLA or CMV assignments 20 times. A later analysis grouped co-occurring TCRs with DBSCAN, adding TCRdist sequence similarity when clustering within HLA-allele-positive subsets. Co-occurrence clustering excluded repertoires with fewer than 30,000 or more than 120,000 public chains, plus five with anomalous nucleotide sharing. Drawn from immuneACCESS, this table holds only the in-frame rearrangements with V and J called that TCRdb kept. Clones are partly lost; checked studies trace under half to an unresolved V gene and leave the rest unexplained. D and trimming were read from the DNA, whereas the V and J calls and clone size are those reported in that table. The sample table contains 160,000 or so clones; only one count was recorded for 70% to 80% of them. Of the sample, about 1.5% falls within the top ten clones.

The cohort consisted of approximately 670 healthy bone marrow donors. At the time of sampling, every cohort member was nominally healthy, though immune exposures that went unrecorded were likely present. The donor tested CMV seronegative, placing the donor among the 352 seronegative members of the cohort. A peripheral blood sample was collected from each donor, and TCR beta sequencing was performed on peripheral blood mononuclear cells. Genomic DNA extraction from the blood cell samples was performed with the Qiagen DNeasy Blood Extraction Kit. CDR1 and CDR2 were assigned from the germline V gene as SGHTS and YDEGEE. The germline V end is reduced by 5 bases and the J end by 4 bases; junction bases left unmatched: 11. Its CDR3 holds 15 amino acids, cysteine through phenylalanine. The only DNA kept is the CDR3, 45 bases in frame from the first base. What the research found in general, with its limitations: It was suggested by the authors that the approach could potentially be generalized to other disease states and immunological phenotypes. A later analysis found that TCR association rates varied across HLA loci, with DRB1 alleles showing the most associated TCRs and HLA-C alleles the fewest. In a later analysis, HLA-associated TCR beta chains were found to be more clonally expanded and to have lower generation probabilities than equally common non-associated chains. A cluster of highly shared sequence variants was judged likely to represent a technical artifact of the sequencing pipeline. Presence/absence analyses assumed roughly uniform sequencing depth across donors, an assumption that may not hold. When HLA alleles, especially DR and DQ, strongly co-occurred, attributing TCR associations to individual alleles was difficult. Because counts were too low, seventeen rarely observed V segments, including chromosome 9 orphons, were excluded from the earlier analysis of under 650 of the donors. Only TCR beta chains were sequenced in this cohort, and the absence of alpha or paired-chain data limited detectable features. Some IMGT-functional V segments, including TRBV6-2 and TRBV6-3, could not be told apart with the 87-base-pair reads, so those segments were excluded. Because HLA typing was unavailable for some donors at each locus, only the typed subset was used in association tests. An earlier analysis of around 600 of the donors showed that most TCR beta V segments appeared in productive rearrangements either about 87% or about 30% of the time, which broadly matched IMGT annotations. Compared with the roughly 720-donor mean, donors in an Asian-associated ancestry cluster had fewer N-insertions in productive TCRs, according to a later genetic analysis. While some public TCRs were present in many individuals, most TCR sequences turned up only very rarely across donors. A total of roughly 160 TCR beta chains were listed by the study as associated with cytomegalovirus. In both the original and validation cohorts, the classifier was reported to diagnose cytomegalovirus status with high specificity and sensitivity. According to a later analysis, parvovirus B19, influenza, CMV and Epstein-Barr virus appeared linked to several top co-occurrence clusters. Correlated functional status among segregating V segments might be attributable to linkage disequilibrium, but an unknown experimental factor could not be ruled out. A further reported finding was that TCR beta sequences accurately predicted the HLA-A and HLA-B alleles for most subjects in the first cohort. For the cohort, immune exposure information was limited to CMV serostatus. In a later analysis, around 15,000 TCR beta sequences were associated with specific HLA alleles at a false discovery rate of 0.05. Most CMV-associated TCR beta chains appeared to be HLA-restricted in a later analysis, and the HLA associations seemed to be driven largely by CMV exposure. V-gene and J-gene trimming of TCR beta chains was associated with a missense DCLRE1C variant in a later genetic analysis, and the association was replicated in an independent cohort. In vitro tests confirmed that a few of the cytomegalovirus-associated TCR beta chains recognize cytomegalovirus antigens.

The receptor was isolated from a male donor in good health and CMV-seronegative. The sequence is built from TRBV5-8 and TRBJ1-2, with 7 central nucleotides matching TRBD1. Sequenced sample: PBMCs. The nucleotide sequence is given as TGTGCCAGCAGTCACATGACAGGGCGAAGCTATGGCTACACCTTC. It translates to CASSHMTGRSYGYTF.